This TCR beta chain was obtained from a study of beta chain features in type 1 diabetes. The junction had 8 bases not matched to a gene; V was cut back by 7 bases and J by 5 bases. The length of the CDR3 is 14 residues. CDR1 and CDR2 from the germline V gene are MNHNY and SVGAGI (reference sequence). This clone has a handful of counts. The antigen remains unidentified. The entirety of the isolated RNA underwent reverse transcription, so expressed TCRB transcripts were sequenced. TCRdb keeps only in-frame clones here, not all; method: immunoSEQ multiplex PCR. This sample has more than 250,000 clones, with around 21% found just once. Sorted populations were all over 95% pure. Findings and caveats of the study: Moderate but significant shortening of TCRB CDR3s was recorded in all four CD4+ subsets from Type 1 diabetes patients.

The sequencing input was naive CD4+ T cells from blood. This sequence was found in a woman in her 40s with type 1 diabetes. The V and J genes are TRBV6-6 and TRBJ1-5; 7 positions agree with TRBD1. The CDR3 nucleotides read TGTGCCAGCACCCTAGGGACAGACTATCAGCCCCAGCATTTT. Protein product: CASTLGTDYQPQHF.